A single sample is the source of the 19 T cell receptor beta chains below, sequenced in a study of shared clonotypes between healthy human individuals. TCRdb keeps only in-frame clones here, not all; method: immunoSEQ multiplex PCR. Of roughly 1 million clones listed, approximately 68% are singletons. Input material: memory CD4+ T cells sorted from blood. The subset here: CD45RA-negative fraction. Receptor source: a young man in good health.

A word on this clone: An end of the junction differs from the germline gene, which may be a read error. The chain has TRBV5-4 and TRBJ2-7; D is ambiguous. The CDR3 is made up of 12 amino acids. The germline CDR1 and CDR2 sequences are SGHNT and YYREEE (reference sequence). The CDR3 DNA sequence: TGTGCCAGCAGCTTGGTTAACTGGGATGAGGACTTC. Its protein is CASSLVNWDEDF.

This chain joins TRBV6-5 and TRBJ1-6; 7 nucleotides match TRBD1. The germline V gene has CDR1 MNHEY and CDR2 SVGAGI. Trimming at V came to 11 bases and at J to 2 bases, leaving 3 bases not matched to a gene. The CDR3 sequence is 13 residues long. CDR3 residues: CAAQGAYNSPLHF. In DNA, the CDR3 is TGTGCCGCTCAGGGGGCCTATAATTCACCCCTCCACTTT.

V usage is TRBV6-4 and J usage is TRBJ2-6; possible D gene TRBD1, 6 bases. The CDR3 runs 15 residues. Germline V gene sequence: CDR1 MRHNA, CDR2 SNTAGT. V gave up 5 bases and J gave up 1 base, with 9 bases separating them. The CDR3: CASSSDSSGANVLTF. CDR3 nucleotide sequence: TGTGCCAGCAGTTCGGACAGTTCTGGGGCCAACGTCCTGACTTTC.

The chain combines TRBV5-8 with TRBJ2-1; 8 bases are a match to TRBD2. This CDR3 spans 16 amino acids. The J segment lost 2 bases and the V segment lost 4 bases, leaving 8 bases of the junction unmatched. Germline loops: CDR1 SGHTS, CDR2 YDEGEE. In DNA form, the CDR3 reads TGTGCCAGCAGCCCAAGAATTAGCGGGACCTACAATGAGCAGTTCTTC. Its translation is CASSPRISGTYNEQFF.

The chain couples TRBV19 to TRBJ2-7, with D uncertain. The V gene's germline CDR1 is LNHDA and CDR2 SQIVND (reference sequence). V lost 9 bases, J lost 2 bases, and 11 bases lay in between. The CDR3 length is 12 residues. CDR3 coding DNA: TGTGCCAGCGCGAGCCGGACCTACGAGCAGTACTTC. Its translation is CASASRTYEQYF.

In DNA, the CDR3 is TGTGCCAGTAGTGAACAGAGCGGGAGTAGTGGCGAGCAGTACTTC. It is translated as CASSEQSGSSGEQYF. This chain connects TRBV19 to TRBJ2-7, with 8 bases fitting TRBD2. The V gene's germline CDR1 is LNHDA and CDR2 SQIVND (reference sequence). The ends lost 5 bases at V and 6 bases at J; junction bases unmatched: 12. The CDR3 is made up of 15 amino acids.

The chain is built from TRBV5-4 and TRBJ2-7; D is undetermined. This CDR3 is 14 amino acids long. Trimming shortened V by 2 bases and J by 5 bases, and 14 bases separated the two germline ends. Germline lookup yields CDR1 SGHNT and CDR2 YYREEE (reference sequence). In DNA, the CDR3 is TGTGCCAGCAGCTTACAAGGGATCAACCACGAGCAGTACTTC. Residues: CASSLQGINHEQYF.

The chain combines TRBV5-1 with TRBJ2-5; possible D gene TRBD2, 5 bases. This CDR3 has 15 amino acids. Per germline, CDR1 SGHRS and CDR2 YFSETQ. Trimming pared 7 bases from V and 4 bases from J, leaving 20 bases between. The CDR3 nucleotides read TGCGCCAGCGCTTTAGGACCGGGATACGGAGAGACCCAGTACTTC. It codes for CASALGPGYGETQYF.

CDR3 sequence reads: CASSVGGMGYEQYF. The CDR3 DNA reads as TGTGCCAGCAGCGTAGGGGGAATGGGCTACGAGCAGTACTTC. V and J are TRBV6-1 and TRBJ2-7; perhaps TRBD1 as D (6 bases). This CDR3 spans 14 amino acids. Germline V gene sequence: CDR1 MNHNS, CDR2 SASEGT. Trimming stripped 6 bases from V and 3 bases from J, with 15 bases between.

The chain employs TRBV5-1 and TRBJ2-7; possible D gene TRBD2, 5 bases. This CDR3 contains 14 residues. Trimming stripped 5 bases from V and 7 bases from J, with 19 bases between. Germline V gives CDR1 SGHRS, CDR2 YFSETQ. CDR3 in DNA: TGCGCCAGCAGAAGGACTCCCCAAGAATGGGAGCAGTACTTC. It codes for CASRRTPQEWEQYF.

The chain joins TRBV30 to TRBJ2-3; D unresolved. V was pared by 2 bases and J by 4 bases, with 10 bases between. Germline V gene data show CDR1 as GTSNPN and CDR2 as SVGIG (reference sequence). This CDR3 has 13 residues. The CDR3 region is CAWSSAVSDTQYF. The CDR3 nucleotides are TGTGCCTGGAGTTCGGCCGTGTCAGATACGCAGTATTTT.

This chain connects TRBV5-1 to TRBJ2-7, with 10 bases lining up with TRBD1. The CDR3 consists of 16 residues. The germline V gene has CDR1 SGHRS and CDR2 YFSETQ. After removal of 5 bases from V and 2 bases from J, the junction contained 10 bases not matched to a gene. CDR3 nucleotides: TGCGCCAGCAGTTACGACCTCGGGACAGGGGCCTACGAGCAGTACTTC. This encodes CASSYDLGTGAYEQYF.

V is TRBV2 and J is TRBJ2-1; D is undetermined. V lost 6 bases to trimming and J lost 6 bases, with 12 bases between them. Per germline, CDR1 SNHLY and CDR2 FYNNEI. The CDR3 spans 13 residues. The CDR3 sequence is CASRLKGINEQFF. CDR3 nucleotides: TGTGCCAGCAGGCTTAAGGGAATCAATGAGCAGTTCTTC.

The chain carries TRBV19 and TRBJ1-1; TRBD1 might be the D (5 bases). From germline, CDR1 is LNHDA and CDR2 SQIVND (reference sequence). Trimming cost V 3 bases and J 0 bases, with 5 bases left between them. The CDR3 consists of 13 residues. The CDR3 coding sequence is TGTGCCAGTAGTATGGACATGAACACTGAAGCTTTCTTT. Translation: CASSMDMNTEAFF.

This clone was picked up a small number of times. This chain joins TRBV29-1 and TRBJ1-5; D is unclear. The V gene's germline CDR1 is SQVTM and CDR2 ANQGSEA. The CDR3 is 12 amino acids. The V end lost 7 bases, the J end lost 5 bases, and 12 bases lay between the germline ends. CDR3 nucleotide sequence: TGCAGCGACCTCCCACTACATCAGCCCCAGCATTTT. This gives the protein CSDLPLHQPQHF.

The chain couples TRBV5-1 to TRBJ1-2, with a tentative D call TRBD1 (5 bases). V was shortened by 5 bases and J by 3 bases, with 14 bases between the two germline ends. Germline CDR1 reads SGHRS; CDR2 reads YFSETQ. The CDR3 covers 14 residues. In DNA, the CDR3 is TGCGCCAGCAGAGTGGGGCCGCAGGACTATGGCTACACCTTC. Its translation: CASRVGPQDYGYTF.

This clone was seen a handful of times. A read error may produce the germline difference seen at one junction end. The chain is built from TRBV10-3 and TRBJ2-1; TRBD2 is a possible D gene (6 bases). The CDR3 is 14 residues long. CDR1 and CDR2 (germline): ENHRY, SYGVKD. CDR3 sequence reads: CAISESTRYNERFF. The CDR3 coding sequence is TGTGCCATCAGTGAGTCGACTAGGTACAATGAGCGGTTCTTC.

The chain uses TRBV21-1 and TRBJ1-2. TRBV21-1 is described as a pseudogene. This CDR3 spans 16 amino acids. The CDR3 nucleotides are TGTGCCAGCAGCCACCCTAGGGCCCGGGGGGGCTATGGCTACACCTTC. Its protein is CASSHPRARGGYGYTF.

The chain has TRBV19 and TRBJ1-6, with 8 bases that match TRBD1. Germline V gives CDR1 LNHDA, CDR2 SQIVND (reference sequence). Trimming at V came to 4 bases and at J to 3 bases, leaving 5 bases not matched to a gene. The length of the CDR3 is 16 residues. In DNA, the CDR3 is TGTGCCAGTAGTACCGGACAGGGTTTCTATAATTCACCCCTCCACTTT. It is translated as CASSTGQGFYNSPLHF. The full variable domain, with the rest looked up from reference TRBV19 and TRBJ1-6, is DGGITQSPKYLFRKEGQNVTLSCEQNLNHDAMYWYRQDPGQGLRLIYYSQIVNDFQKGDIAEGYSVSREKKESFPLTVTSAQKNPTAFYLCASSTGQGFYNSPLHFGNGTRLTVT.